The clone carrying this T cell receptor beta chain was observed a handful of times. Its antigen is not known. The data derive from a study of blood T cells in healthy people across ages. Study at large: Capture via template switching afforded approximately one barcoded beta molecule per two T cells. Study observations and caveats: CMV status of donors was unknown, possibly confounding expanded clonotype changes.

The CDR3 is made up of 16 amino acids. Germline V CDR1 and CDR2: KGHSH, LQKENI. V lost 6 bases, J lost 1 base, and 18 bases lay in between. A second PCR, run for about 6 to 12 cycles, used a sample-barcoded 5' primer plus a J-beta primer mix. One entry per CDR3 protein results from TCRdb running MiXCR on the 5' RACE reads. This table holds 600,000 to 1,000,000 distinct CDR3 sequences, about 25% found once. These same data were also listed under a study on T cells of mothers and their children. That paper states: Reverse transcription into cDNA received all extracted RNA, at approximately 1.5 ug per 15 ul. Each mother yielded more than 9.5 million TCR beta CDR3 reads. Each child yielded some 3 million reads.

Sequenced material: blood. The chain recombines TRBV18 with TRBJ2-5; either TRBD1 or TRBD2 may fit D (5 bases each). The sequence was collected from a boy younger than 18 in good health. CDR3 nucleotides: TGTGCCAGCTCTCCGAAGGGGACGCCCACCCAAGAGACCCAGTACTTC. It yields the protein CASSPKGTPTQETQYF.